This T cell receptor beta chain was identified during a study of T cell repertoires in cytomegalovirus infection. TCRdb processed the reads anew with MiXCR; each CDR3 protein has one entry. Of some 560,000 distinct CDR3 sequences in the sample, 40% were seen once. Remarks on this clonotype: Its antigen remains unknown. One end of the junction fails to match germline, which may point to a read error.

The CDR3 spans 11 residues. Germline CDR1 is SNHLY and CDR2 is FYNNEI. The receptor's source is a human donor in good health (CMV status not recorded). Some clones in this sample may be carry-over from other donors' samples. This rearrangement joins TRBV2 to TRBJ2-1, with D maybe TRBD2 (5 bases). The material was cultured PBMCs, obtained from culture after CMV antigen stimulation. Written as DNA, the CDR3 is TGTGCAAGCACGGAGGCATATGAGCAGTTCTTC. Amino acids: CASTEAYEQFF.